This T cell receptor beta chain was profiled in a study of blood T cell repertoires in COVID-19. Study overall: T cells, B-cell-depleted T cells, or PBMCs provided the cDNA or gDNA that served as material.

Deletions cut 7 bases from V and 6 bases from J, with 16 bases between. Germline V gene sequence: CDR1 LGHDT, CDR2 YNNKEL (reference sequence). The CDR3 runs to 14 residues. Only in-frame clones appear in the TCRdb table, and some are missing; sequencing was by immunoSEQ multiplex PCR. The sample has roughly 100,000 clones, 70% to 90% seen once. The receptor was isolated from an elderly man with acute or convalescent COVID-19. The source material was peripheral blood. The chain combines TRBV3-1 (or the pseudogene TRBV3-2) with TRBJ1-5; D is possibly TRBD1 (6 bases). CDR3 sequence (DNA): TGTGCCAGCATCGCCAGGGGACACGTTCAGCCCCAGCATTTT. It specifies CASIARGHVQPQHF.